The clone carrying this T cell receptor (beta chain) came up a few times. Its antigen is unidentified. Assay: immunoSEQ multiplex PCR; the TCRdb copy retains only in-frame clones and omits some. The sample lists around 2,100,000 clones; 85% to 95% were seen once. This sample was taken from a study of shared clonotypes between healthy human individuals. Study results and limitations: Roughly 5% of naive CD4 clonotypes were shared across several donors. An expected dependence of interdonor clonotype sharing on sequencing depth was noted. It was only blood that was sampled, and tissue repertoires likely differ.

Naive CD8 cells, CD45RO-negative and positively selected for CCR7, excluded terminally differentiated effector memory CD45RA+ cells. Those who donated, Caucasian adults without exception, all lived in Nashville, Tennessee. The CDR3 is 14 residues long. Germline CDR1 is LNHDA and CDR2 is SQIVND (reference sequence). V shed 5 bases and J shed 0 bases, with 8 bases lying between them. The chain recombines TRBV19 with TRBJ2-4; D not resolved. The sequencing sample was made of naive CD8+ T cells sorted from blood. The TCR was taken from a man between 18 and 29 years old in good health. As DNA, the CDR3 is TGTGCCAGTAGTCCTATTATAGCCAAAAACATTCAGTACTTC. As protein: CASSPIIAKNIQYF.